Below, 24 T cell receptor beta chains from the same sample are listed, as sequenced in a study of CXCR3-negative and CXCR3-positive naive CD8 T cells (dated by TCRdb to the late 2010s). The run used a NextSeq 550. The Human TCR Profiling Kit (MiLaboratory) was used to prepare UMI-labeled 5' RACE TRB cDNA libraries. Each CDR3 protein sequence appears as one entry after TCRdb reprocessed the reads, and no DNA is included. The table for this sample shows fewer than 95,000 distinct CDR3 sequences. The ten most abundant clones make up roughly 1.8% of the sample. Sequencing was done on a sample of naive CXCR3- CD8+ T cells from blood. In the paper's terms, the cell subset or site label means: CD45RO-CCR7+CD27+CD95- naive CD8+ T cells lacking CXCR3 (TNR3-). Receptors originate from a human donor in good health. Some clones in this sample may be carry-over from other donors' samples.

The rearrangement joins TRBV29-1 to TRBJ2-4; the D gene TCRdb calls, TRBD2, cannot be checked with no DNA. The CDR3 runs to 16 residues. Per germline, CDR1 SQVTM and CDR2 ANQGSEA. Here the CDR3 reads CSVVPWDSQAKNIQYF.

The chain employs TRBV20-1 and TRBJ2-7; TCRdb gives TRBD1 as the D gene, but with no DNA this cannot be confirmed. The CDR3 consists of 14 residues. The germline CDR1 and CDR2 sequences are DFQATT and SNEGSKA (reference sequence). The CDR3 region is CSATGTRSSYEQYF.

The rearrangement joins TRBV7-9 to TRBJ2-7; TCRdb reports TRBD1, a call that lacks DNA to check it against. Looked up from germline, CDR1 is SEHNR and CDR2 is FQNEAQ (reference sequence). This CDR3 has 11 amino acids. The CDR3 here is CASSGDREEYF.

J is TRBJ1-6 and V is TRBV23-1; the D gene TCRdb calls, TRBD1, cannot be checked with no DNA. TRBV23-1 belongs to the ORF category, with a function that is uncertain. This CDR3 region has 14 residues. CDR3 residues: CASSQNRTNSPLHF.

The rearrangement links TRBV6-5 to TRBJ1-2; with no DNA, the TCRdb D assignment of TRBD1 cannot be verified. The CDR3 has 12 amino acids. Germline V gene data show CDR1 as MNHEY and CDR2 as SVGAGI. CDR3 sequence: CARDRADYGYTF.

V usage is TRBV21-1 and J usage is TRBJ1-5; TCRdb gives TRBD1 as the D gene, but with no DNA this cannot be confirmed. TRBV21-1 is a pseudogene. This CDR3 region has 16 residues. The CDR3 region is CASSKGPGEWNQPQHF.

This chain's CDR3 is CASSLDGGWTGELFF. The chain is built from TRBV7-3 and TRBJ2-2; TCRdb reports TRBD1, a call that lacks DNA to check it against. Germline V gene data show CDR1 as SGHTA and CDR2 as FQGTGA. The CDR3 totals 15 residues.

V usage is TRBV6-6 and J usage is TRBJ2-1; TCRdb outputs TRBD2, but without DNA this stays unchecked. The CDR3 has 14 residues. Germline lookup yields CDR1 MNHNY and CDR2 SVGAGI (reference sequence). The CDR3 here is CASSLALFYNEQFF.

The chain uses TRBV28 and TRBJ2-7. The CDR3 extends over 13 amino acids. Germline assignment: CDR1 MDHEN and CDR2 SYDVKM. The CDR3 here is CASSLSRYYEQYF.

The rearrangement joins TRBV3-1 to TRBJ1-1; no DNA is available, so the TRBD1 call from TCRdb remains unchecked. The CDR3 runs to 15 residues. Germline V gene data show CDR1 as LGHDT and CDR2 as YNNKEL (reference sequence). This chain's CDR3 is CASSNPGGAGTEAFF.

The chain links TRBV6-5 to TRBJ1-3. CDR3 length equals 19 residues. Germline-derived CDR1 and CDR2 are MNHEY and SVGAGI. The CDR3 protein is CASSYSTFMGSGSGNTIYF.

The genes are TRBV4-3 and TRBJ1-2; as DNA is missing, the TRBD1 call by TCRdb cannot be tested. This CDR3 region has 15 residues. Germline CDR1 is LGHNA and CDR2 is YSLEER. The CDR3 here is CASSQDVDRGYGYTF.

The chain combines TRBV5-6 with TRBJ2-1; the TCRdb D gene call, TRBD1, has no DNA to confirm it. The CDR3 is 14 amino acids. Germline lookup yields CDR1 SGHDT and CDR2 YYEEEE. The CDR3 reads CASSTGTGYNEQFF.

The chain is built from TRBV29-1 and TRBJ2-2; TCRdb returns TRBD1, unconfirmable since there is no DNA. Germline CDR1 is SQVTM and CDR2 is ANQGSEA. This CDR3 is built from 14 residues. CDR3 region: CSVLENGGNGELFF.

J is TRBJ2-7 and V is TRBV5-1; TCRdb reports TRBD1, a call that lacks DNA to check it against. The CDR3 contains 14 residues. The germline CDR1 and CDR2 sequences are SGHRS and YFSETQ. This CDR3 reads CASSPDRGGYEQYF.

This chain links TRBV5-1 with TRBJ2-1; the D call of TRBD1 rests on TCRdb alone, since no DNA is present to check it. Germline CDR1 is SGHRS and CDR2 is YFSETQ. This CDR3 spans 13 amino acids. The CDR3 spells CASSGDSYNEQFF.

This chain connects TRBV29-1 to TRBJ1-1. CDR3 size: 16 residues. The germline gives CDR1 SQVTM, CDR2 ANQGSEA. The CDR3 sequence: CSVEGRDLDKIGVAFF.

The V gene is TRBV29-1, the J gene TRBJ2-7; TCRdb picks TRBD1, but there is no DNA to check that call. CDR1 is SQVTM and CDR2 is ANQGSEA in the germline V gene. The CDR3 has 13 amino acids. The CDR3 loop reads CSVVGQGAYEQYF.

The genes are TRBV29-1 and TRBJ2-3. The CDR3 extends over 14 amino acids. CDR1 is SQVTM and CDR2 is ANQGSEA in the germline V gene. CDR3 amino acids: CSVEWAERADTQYF.

The CDR3: CASSARDWVNEQFF. The chain carries TRBV19 and TRBJ2-1; the TRBD1 assignment by TCRdb is unverifiable without DNA. The germline CDR1 and CDR2 sequences are LNHDA and SQIVND (reference sequence). This CDR3 comprises 14 residues. Supplemented by reference TRBV19 and TRBJ2-1, the full variable domain reads DGGITQSPKYLFRKEGQNVTLSCEQNLNHDAMYWYRQDPGQGLRLIYYSQIVNDFQKGDIAEGYSVSREKKESFPLTVTSAQKNPTAFYLCASSARDWVNEQFFGPGTRLTVL.

The genes are TRBV27 and TRBJ2-3; the TCRdb call, TRBD1, lacks DNA for checking. CDR3 length equals 14 residues. Per the germline V gene, CDR1 is MNHEY and CDR2 is SMNVEV (reference sequence). The CDR3 here is CASSWDRETDTQYF.

V is TRBV19 and J is TRBJ2-1; absent DNA, TCRdb's TRBD1 call cannot be checked. From germline, CDR1 is LNHDA and CDR2 SQIVND (reference sequence). This CDR3 region has 15 residues. This CDR3 reads CASSDSGGRYNEQFF.

This chain uses TRBV2 with TRBJ2-1. This CDR3 is built from 14 residues. Germline V gene data show CDR1 as SNHLY and CDR2 as FYNNEI. CDR3 protein: CASSLAGEPNEQFF.

The rearrangement links TRBV6-5 to TRBJ2-5; TCRdb selects TRBD1, and the lack of DNA leaves this call unchecked. The CDR3 length is 17 residues. Germline lookup yields CDR1 MNHEY and CDR2 SVGAGI. The CDR3 spells CASSYGTGTARGETQYF.